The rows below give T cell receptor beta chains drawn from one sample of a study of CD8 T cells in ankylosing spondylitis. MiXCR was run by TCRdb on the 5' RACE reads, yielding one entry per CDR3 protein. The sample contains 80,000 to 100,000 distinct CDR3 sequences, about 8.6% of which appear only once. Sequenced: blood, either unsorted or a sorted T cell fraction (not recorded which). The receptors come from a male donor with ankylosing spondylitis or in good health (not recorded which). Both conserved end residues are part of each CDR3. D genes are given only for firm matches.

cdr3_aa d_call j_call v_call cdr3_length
CASSQELAGAYEQYF TRBD2 TRBJ2-7 TRBV4-3 15
CASSLRWGDTQYF - TRBJ2-3 TRBV12-3/TRBV12-4 13
CASSFGRSNEKLFF - TRBJ1-4 TRBV5-1 14
CASRPPRNEQFF - TRBJ2-1 TRBV2 12
CASSFAGGTGELFF TRBD2 TRBJ2-2 TRBV7-2 14
CASSYGQGKGYEQYF TRBD1 TRBJ2-7 TRBV6-5 15
CASSTGDRRYGYTF - TRBJ1-2 TRBV19 14
CASGWGTSGGPPSYNEQFF TRBD2 TRBJ2-1 TRBV12-5 19
CASRTIRGFNQPQHF - TRBJ1-5 TRBV19 15
CASSLDPGLSPEQYF - TRBJ2-7 TRBV5-1 15
CASSLLTSGLYEQYF TRBD2 TRBJ2-7 TRBV7-8 15